This entry lists 14 T cell receptor beta chains sequenced from one sample in a study of T-cell reconstitution after alpha-beta-depleted transplantation in children (dated by TCRdb to between 2015 and 2016). Library construction relied on PCR. For sequencing, an Illumina HiSeq 2500 was employed. Molecular barcoding was employed in the preparation of TCR libraries, with unique molecular identifiers being used to normalize TCRbeta repertoire quantification. TCRdb itself trimmed the public reads at Q25 with fastp, ran MiXCR and retained productive beta chains. Duplicate CDR3 protein sequences are folded into a single record with the most common DNA and genes. This sample has 450,000 to 600,000 distinct CDR3 sequences in its table, and over 10% of those were observed once. 2% to 2.5% of the sample rests with the top ten. This specimen's treatment or condition label, per the study, means: allogeneic hematopoietic cell transplantation with graft depleted of TCRalphabeta T cells and CD19 B cells.

The sequenced sample was PBMCs, mostly from graft donor cells, obtained 360 days after TCRalphabeta/CD19-depleted stem cell transplant. The receptors stem from a male patient between 10 and 17 years old who had a stem cell transplant for acute myeloid leukemia, so the T cells may come from the graft donor.

This clonotype was observed many times. The chain links TRBV7-2 to TRBJ2-2, with D uncertain. This CDR3 region has 14 residues. Germline V gives CDR1 SGHTA, CDR2 FQGNSA. V shed 2 bases and J shed 7 bases, with 11 bases lying between them. The CDR3 DNA follows: TGTGCCAGCAGCTTACGAGTGAATGGCGGGGAGCTGTTTTTT. This sequence encodes CASSLRVNGGELFF.

The chain carries TRBV12-3 or TRBV12-4 and TRBJ1-2; maybe TRBD1 (6 bases). The germline V and J ends were trimmed by 6 bases and 8 bases, with 16 bases remaining between them. The CDR3 length is 13 residues. The CDR3 DNA follows: TGTGCCAGCAGGATTCACAGGGAACGCGGCTACACCTTC. This gives the protein CASRIHRERGYTF.

The gene calls are TRBV5-1 and TRBJ1-4, with TRBD1 matching over 7 bases. The germline gives CDR1 SGHRS, CDR2 YFSETQ. V was clipped by 4 bases and J by 5 bases; unmatched bases: 11. The CDR3 has 16 amino acids. The CDR3 spells CASSAGQVVRNEKLFF. CDR3 sequence (DNA): TGCGCCAGCAGCGCCGGACAGGTCGTACGCAATGAAAAACTGTTTTTT. The full variable domain, with the rest looked up from reference TRBV5-1 and TRBJ1-4, is KAGVTQTPRYLIKTRGQQVTLSCSPISGHRSVSWYQQTPGQGLQFLFEYFSETQRNKGNFPGRFSGRQFSNSRSEMNVSTLELGDSALYLCASSAGQVVRNEKLFFGSGTQLSVL.

In this sample, this clonotype turned up a few times. The chain has TRBV11-2 and TRBJ2-7; D unclear. V shed 5 bases and J shed 2 bases, with 7 bases lying between them. This CDR3 is built from 12 residues. Germline values: CDR1 SGHAT, CDR2 FQNNGV. The CDR3 nucleotides read TGTGCCAGCAGCCTGAACGCCTACGAGCAGTACTTC. The encoded protein is CASSLNAYEQYF.

The chain uses TRBV20-1 and TRBJ2-4; 7 bases match TRBD1. The CDR3 has 15 amino acids. Trimming removed 1 base from V and 0 bases from J; junction bases left unmatched: 3. Germline loops: CDR1 DFQATT, CDR2 SNEGSKA (reference sequence). The CDR3 reads CSARAHRGAKNIQYF. The CDR3 DNA reads as TGCAGTGCTAGAGCCCACAGGGGAGCCAAAAACATTCAGTACTTC.

This clonotype was seen a few times. This chain connects TRBV29-1 to TRBJ1-1; perhaps TRBD1 as D (5 bases). CDR3 length: 14 amino acids. Between the trimmed V and J ends, which lost 5 bases and 4 bases, there was a span of 17 bases. CDR1 is SQVTM and CDR2 is ANQGSEA in the germline V gene. The CDR3 sequence: CSVHRQGPTTEAFF. DNA for the CDR3: TGCAGCGTTCATCGGCAGGGTCCGACCACTGAAGCTTTCTTT.

This clonotype was counted only a few times. The chain couples TRBV20-1 to TRBJ2-7; 7 positions agree with TRBD1. In germline, CDR1 is DFQATT, CDR2 SNEGSKA (reference sequence). Losses at the gene ends were 6 bases for V and 3 bases for J; bases not matched to a gene: 8. This CDR3 spans 13 amino acids. The DNA for the CDR3 is TGCAGTGCCACTACAGGGGTCGGCTACGAGCAGTACTTC. This gives the protein CSATTGVGYEQYF.

The rearrangement links TRBV20-1 to TRBJ2-5; a possible D gene is TRBD2 (7 bases). Trimming took off 3 bases at V and 9 bases at J, with 23 bases between the two ends. CDR3 size: 15 residues. Per germline, CDR1 DFQATT and CDR2 SNEGSKA (reference sequence). The CDR3 coding sequence is TGCAGTGCTAGCGACAGGCTAGCGGCCCACCGGGCCCAGTACTTC. It is translated as CSASDRLAAHRAQYF.

This clonotype has only a few counts. The V call is TRBV7-8, the J call TRBJ2-4; either TRBD1 or TRBD2 may fit D (5 bases each). Germline CDR1 is SGHVS and CDR2 is FQNEAQ. V dropped 1 base and J dropped 6 bases, with 16 bases sitting between them. The CDR3 contains 16 residues. DNA of the CDR3: TGTGCCAGCAGCTTAGTTTCCTTGCCAGGGACAAACATTCAGTACTTC. The encoded protein is CASSLVSLPGTNIQYF.

At least ten counts were recorded for this clonotype. The CDR3 coding sequence is TGTGCCAGCAGCTTAGTTGGAACAGAGGGGGGTGAGCAGTTCTTC. Protein product: CASSLVGTEGGEQFF. V gene TRBV7-9 combines with J gene TRBJ2-1; D may be TRBD1 or TRBD2 (6 bases each). CDR1 and CDR2 from the germline V gene are SEHNR and FQNEAQ (reference sequence). V lost 1 base and J 9 bases, leaving 16 bases between the germline ends. There are 15 residues in the CDR3.

This clonotype was recorded many times. The chain combines TRBV25-1 with TRBJ2-7, with TRBD1 identical over 9 bases. Losses at the gene ends were 4 bases for V and 5 bases for J; bases not matched to a gene: 6. CDR3 length: 14 amino acids. Germline loops: CDR1 MGHDK, CDR2 SYGVNS. CDR3 loop: CASSVTGTGNEQYF. CDR3 nucleotide sequence: TGTGCCAGCAGTGTAACCGGGACAGGGAACGAGCAGTACTTC.

This clonotype was detected only a few times. The chain uses TRBV27 and TRBJ2-5; tentatively, D is TRBD2 (7 bases). This CDR3 has 15 residues. CDR1 MNHEY and CDR2 SMNVEV come from the germline V gene (reference sequence). V lost 6 bases, J lost 5 bases, and 19 bases lay in between. The CDR3 DNA sequence: TGTGCCAGCAGCCATCGATGGGGAGGGGGTGAGACCCAGTACTTC. This encodes CASSHRWGGGETQYF.

The V and J genes are TRBV20-1 and TRBJ2-7; D could derive from TRBD1 or TRBD2 (5 bases each). The CDR3 covers 14 residues. Per the germline V gene, CDR1 is DFQATT and CDR2 is SNEGSKA (reference sequence). The V gene lost 3 bases and the J gene lost 1 base, with 13 bases spanning the gap. CDR3 in amino acids: CSARHRDHSYEQYF. CDR3 nucleotide sequence: TGCAGTGCTAGGCACCGGGACCATTCCTACGAGCAGTACTTC.

This clonotype was recorded a few times. The V and J genes are TRBV6-1 and TRBJ2-1; TRBD2 matches at 12 bases. J gave up 3 bases and V 7 bases, and 4 bases lay outside the gene matches. This CDR3 is 15 amino acids long. Per germline, CDR1 MNHNS and CDR2 SASEGT. The CDR3 sequence: CASTRTSGIYNEQFF. CDR3 DNA sequence: TGTGCCAGCACTAGGACTAGCGGGATCTACAATGAGCAGTTCTTC.